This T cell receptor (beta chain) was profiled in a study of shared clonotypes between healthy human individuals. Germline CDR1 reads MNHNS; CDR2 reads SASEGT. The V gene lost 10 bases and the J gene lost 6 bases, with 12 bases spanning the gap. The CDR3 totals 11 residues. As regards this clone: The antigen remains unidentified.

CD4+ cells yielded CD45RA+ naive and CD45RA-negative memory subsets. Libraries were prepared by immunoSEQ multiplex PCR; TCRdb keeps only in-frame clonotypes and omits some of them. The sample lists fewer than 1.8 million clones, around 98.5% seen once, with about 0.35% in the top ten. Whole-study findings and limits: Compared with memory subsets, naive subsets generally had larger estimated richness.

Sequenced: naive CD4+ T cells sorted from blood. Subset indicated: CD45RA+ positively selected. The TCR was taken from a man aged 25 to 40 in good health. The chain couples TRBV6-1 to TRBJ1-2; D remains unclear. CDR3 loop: CATSRMDGYTF. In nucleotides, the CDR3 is TGTGCCACGTCGCGGATGGATGGCTACACCTTC.